The rows below give T cell receptor beta chains drawn from one sample of a study of T-cell memory formation after mild COVID-19. TCRdb reprocessed the 5' RACE reads via MiXCR and lists one record per CDR3 protein. Among hundreds of thousands of distinct CDR3 sequences listed, 15% to 20% were seen once. Sequencing input: PBMCs or a T cell subset sorted from them (not recorded which). These receptors all come from a man aged 18 to 29 who had mild COVID-19 (a few samples of this study predate the infection). Cell type and time point are not known. The CDR3 runs from the conserved cysteine through the conserved F or W. D genes are given only for firm matches. The size entry is marked missing in some rows and otherwise reads once, few, many or a size class.

.,TRBJ1-1,.,TRBV24-1,CATRFGSNTEAFF,TGTGCCACCCGGTTTGGTTCGAACACTGAAGCTTTCTTT
few,TRBJ1-1,.,TRBV3-1,CASSGQGRIAFF,TGTGCCAGCAGTGGCCAGGGACGTATCGCTTTCTTT
.,TRBJ2-7,.,TRBV6-5,CASSLRGDHEQYF,TGTGCCAGCAGTCTCAGGGGCGACCACGAGCAGTACTTC
few,TRBJ1-1,.,TRBV6-6,CASSYSTNQAFF,TGTGCCAGCAGTTACTCAACTAATCAAGCTTTCTTT
.,TRBJ2-3,TRBD2,TRBV7-6,CASSRTSGGLNTQYF,TGTGCCAGCAGCCGGACTAGCGGGGGGTTGAATACGCAGTATTTT
.,TRBJ1-1,TRBD1,TRBV5-1,CASSLDPGTGGTEAFF,TGCGCCAGCAGCTTGGACCCCGGGACAGGGGGCACTGAAGCTTTCTTT
.,TRBJ1-2,.,TRBV3-1,CASSHLPVGAYGYTF,TGTGCCAGCAGCCATCTCCCCGTCGGAGCCTATGGCTACACCTTC
.,TRBJ2-6,.,TRBV12-3/TRBV12-4,CASSSFGANVLTF,TGTGCCAGCAGTTCTTTTGGGGCCAACGTCCTGACTTTC
.,TRBJ2-1,.,TRBV6-5,CASRPPARDEQFF,TGTGCCAGCAGGCCACCAGCCCGGGATGAGCAGTTCTTC
few,TRBJ2-5,.,TRBV4-2,CASRGVSQETQYF,TGTGCCAGCAGGGGCGTATCACAAGAGACCCAGTACTTC
few,TRBJ1-5,.,TRBV5-1,CASSPEVGMSNQPQHF,TGCGCCAGCAGCCCGGAGGTAGGGATGAGCAATCAGCCCCAGCATTTT
many,TRBJ2-5,.,TRBV5-1,CASSLDPAGQETQYF,TGCGCCAGCAGCTTGGACCCGGCGGGGCAAGAGACCCAGTACTTC
.,TRBJ2-3,TRBD2,TRBV20-1,CSASVIAGHTDTQYF,TGCAGTGCTAGCGTAATAGCGGGGCACACAGATACGCAGTATTTT
few,TRBJ1-5,.,TRBV12-5,CASGLVLNQPQHF,TGTGCTAGTGGTTTGGTACTGAATCAGCCCCAGCATTTT
few,TRBJ1-2,TRBD1,TRBV4-3,CASSQDRGHHGYTF,TGCGCCAGCAGCCAAGACAGGGGGCATCATGGCTACACCTTC
many,TRBJ1-5,.,TRBV3-1,CASSQTEGPLFF,TGTGCCAGCAGCCAAACGGAGGGACCTCTTTTTTTT
few,TRBJ1-4,.,TRBV21-1,CASSKYGSPASNNEKLFF,TGTGCCAGCAGCAAATACGGCAGCCCCGCCTCCAATAATGAAAAACTGTTTTTT
few,TRBJ2-6,.,TRBV18,CASSIIPSGANVLTF,TGTGCCAGCTCAATTATACCCTCTGGGGCCAACGTCCTGACTTTC
.,TRBJ2-3,.,TRBV7-2,CASSSYGGSSTDTQYF,TGTGCCAGCAGTTCATATGGGGGGTCTAGCACAGATACGCAGTATTTT
many,TRBJ2-1,.,TRBV7-6,CASSLVPGQGGRGEQFF,TGTGCCAGCAGCTTAGTGCCGGGGCAGGGCGGCCGCGGTGAGCAGTTCTTC
.,TRBJ1-1,TRBD1,TRBV7-2,CASRNTGVRANTEAFF,TGTGCCAGCAGAAATACAGGGGTCCGTGCGAACACTGAAGCTTTCTTT
.,TRBJ1-1,.,TRBV24-1,CATSNTQEDEAFF,TGTGCCACCAGTAACACTCAAGAAGACGAAGCTTTCTTT
.,TRBJ2-7,TRBD1,TRBV12-3/TRBV12-4,CASRIIDRGRSNEQYF,TGTGCCAGCAGGATCATAGACAGGGGGCGGAGTAACGAGCAGTACTTC
.,TRBJ2-5,.,TRBV30,CAWSPNTSGETQYF,TGTGCCTGGAGTCCCAACACCTCCGGGGAGACCCAGTACTTC
few,TRBJ1-2,.,TRBV18,CASSPADRFLNGYTF,TGTGCCAGCTCACCTGCAGACAGGTTCCTAAATGGCTACACCTTC
many,TRBJ2-7,TRBD2,TRBV20-1,CSARPTSGGLYEQYF,TGCAGTGCTAGACCGACTAGCGGGGGGCTCTACGAGCAGTACTTC
many,TRBJ2-5,.,TRBV7-2,CASSLLLSTGAGAPQETQYF,TGTGCCAGCAGCTTACTTCTTTCGACGGGGGCGGGTGCTCCCCAAGAGACCCAGTACTTC
few,TRBJ2-3,.,TRBV7-2,CASSLGGSGDTQYF,TGTGCCAGCAGCTTAGGAGGGTCCGGAGATACGCAGTATTTT
.,TRBJ2-4,TRBD1,TRBV11-1,CASSLDRAGIQYF,TGTGCCAGCAGCCTGGACAGGGCAGGCATTCAGTACTTC
few,TRBJ2-7,TRBD1,TRBV11-1,CASKVDRGRDEQYF,TGTGCCAGCAAGGTGGACAGGGGGCGCGACGAGCAGTACTTC
many,TRBJ2-7,.,TRBV12-3/TRBV12-4,CASSSSGRFYEQYF,TGTGCCAGCAGTTCCTCAGGGAGATTCTACGAGCAGTACTTC
few,TRBJ2-6,TRBD1,TRBV4-3,CASSQKLGQASGANVLTF,TGCGCCAGCAGCCAAAAGTTGGGACAGGCCTCTGGGGCCAACGTCCTGACTTTC
.,TRBJ2-5,TRBD1,TRBV9,CASSPPDRGPETQYF,TGTGCCAGCAGCCCACCCGACAGGGGGCCAGAGACCCAGTACTTC
few,TRBJ1-1,.,TRBV5-4,CASSSFGSEAFF,TGTGCCAGCAGCTCCTTCGGGTCTGAAGCTTTCTTT
few,TRBJ2-3,.,TRBV6-1,CASSAGGDINTQYF,TGTGCCAGCAGTGCCGGGGGCGACATAAATACGCAGTATTTT
.,TRBJ1-2,.,TRBV3-1,CASSQALLYGYTF,TGTGCCAGCAGCCAAGCCCTGCTCTATGGCTACACCTTC
few,TRBJ2-3,TRBD1,TRBV7-3,CASSSTGISDTQYF,TGTGCCAGCAGCTCGACAGGGATATCAGATACGCAGTATTTT
.,TRBJ2-5,TRBD2,TRBV20-1,CSASSYSGRPQETQYF,TGCAGTGCTAGTAGTTATAGCGGGCGCCCACAAGAGACCCAGTACTTC
.,TRBJ2-7,TRBD1,TRBV12-5,CASGLVSDRDEQYF,TGTGCTAGTGGTTTGGTATCGGACAGGGACGAGCAGTACTTC
few,TRBJ2-3,.,TRBV28,CASSQTRADTQYF,TGTGCCAGTTCGCAGACTAGAGCAGATACGCAGTATTTT
.,TRBJ2-1,TRBD2,TRBV12-3/TRBV12-4,CASSRVGGVLHNEQFF,TGTGCCAGCAGTAGGGTTGGGGGGGTGTTACACAATGAGCAGTTCTTC
.,TRBJ2-5,.,TRBV5-1,CASSLEGTQETQYF,TGCGCCAGCAGCTTGGAGGGGACCCAAGAGACCCAGTACTTC
many,TRBJ2-2,.,TRBV29-1,CSVEEGAMNTGELFF,TGCAGCGTTGAAGAGGGGGCGATGAACACCGGGGAGCTGTTTTTT
.,TRBJ2-7,TRBD1,TRBV18,CASSGTGDSSYEQYF,TGTGCCAGCTCCGGGACAGGGGACTCCTCCTACGAGCAGTACTTC
few,TRBJ2-1,.,TRBV4-3,CASSQGLANSEQFF,TGCGCCAGCAGCCAAGGCCTAGCGAATAGTGAGCAGTTCTTC
.,TRBJ1-4,.,TRBV5-5,CASSLYGAPGEKLFF,TGTGCCAGCAGCTTGTACGGGGCACCGGGTGAAAAACTGTTTTTT
many,TRBJ2-5,.,TRBV7-2,CASRGRGETQYF,TGTGCCAGCAGGGGAAGGGGTGAGACCCAGTACTTC
.,TRBJ2-1,.,TRBV6-2/TRBV6-3,CASSPGFGVNEQFF,TGTGCCAGCAGTCCGGGATTTGGGGTGAATGAGCAGTTCTTC
.,TRBJ2-3,TRBD1,TRBV6-5,CASSITGTGGASDTQYF,TGTGCCAGCAGCATTACCGGGACAGGGGGCGCATCAGATACGCAGTATTTT
.,TRBJ1-1,.,TRBV7-9,CASRRDDEAFF,TGTGCCAGCCGACGGGACGATGAAGCTTTCTTT
.,TRBJ2-7,TRBD1,TRBV4-2,CASSQAPGQEDYEQYF,TGTGCCAGCAGCCAAGCGCCGGGACAGGAAGACTACGAGCAGTACTTC
.,TRBJ1-4,.,TRBV4-1,CASSQDFALQGDEKLFF,TGCGCCAGCAGCCAGGACTTCGCTCTACAGGGTGATGAAAAACTGTTTTTT
.,TRBJ1-2,TRBD1,TRBV6-5,CASSSPDRGQRGYTF,TGTGCCAGCAGCAGCCCGGACAGGGGGCAGCGCGGCTACACCTTC
.,TRBJ1-1,.,TRBV7-3,CASSVNVNTEAFF,TGTGCCAGCAGCGTCAACGTCAACACTGAAGCTTTCTTT
many,TRBJ2-5,.,TRBV5-4,CASSPTGIGQETQYF,TGTGCCAGCAGCCCCACAGGGATAGGTCAAGAGACCCAGTACTTC
.,TRBJ2-3,TRBD2,TRBV5-1,CASSSGAASGGNTQYF,TGCGCCAGCAGCTCCGGGGCGGCTAGCGGGGGGAATACGCAGTATTTT
few,TRBJ2-3,.,TRBV4-2,CASSQDGNTQYF,TGTGCCAGCAGCCAAGATGGAAATACGCAGTATTTT